This T cell receptor (beta chain) is drawn from a study of T cells in Graves' hyperthyroidism and ophthalmopathy. This clonotype was picked up a small number of times. RNA transcripts served as the template for amplifying TCR beta CDR3 regions. HTBI primers drove first-round RT-PCR of the TCR CDR3. TCRdb re-derived calls from the multiplex PCR reads in MiXCR, one entry per CDR3 protein. The repertoire includes hundreds of thousands of distinct CDR3 sequences, 15% to 20% of them detected once, and around 4% sits in the top ten. CDR1 and CDR2 (germline): DFQATT, SNEGSKA (reference sequence). This CDR3 contains 15 residues. V gave up 6 bases and J gave up 4 bases, with 19 bases separating them.

Sequences were obtained from blood. The rearrangement joins TRBV20-1 to TRBJ2-1; no reliable D call. The clonotype was recovered from a woman under 40 with Graves' hyperthyroidism. The CDR3 spells CSAESRLDLYNEQFF. CDR3 bases: TGCAGTGCCGAGAGTAGACTGGACCTTTACAATGAGCAGTTCTTC.